Listed here is a single T cell receptor (beta chain). These data originate in a study of T cell responses to AZD1222 COVID-19 vaccine. TCRdb's table, derived via immunoSEQ multiplex PCR, lists solely in-frame clones and lacks some. Here the sample spans 120,000 or so clones, roughly 87% being singletons. Germline-derived CDR1 and CDR2 are SEHNR and FQNEAQ (reference sequence). The length of the CDR3 is 15 residues. Trimming took 5 bases from V and 2 from J; bases not matched to a gene: 5. The TCR originated in an adult in good health. Sequences were derived from peripheral blood, sampled on day 0 of MenACWY control vaccination. The chain is built from TRBV7-9 and TRBJ1-2; 10 nucleotides line up with TRBD1. In DNA form, the CDR3 reads TGTGCCAGCAGCGAATGGGACAGGGGAAACTATGGCTACACCTTC. Amino acids: CASSEWDRGNYGYTF.